Sequencing of this T cell receptor beta chain was carried out in a study of blood T cell repertoires in COVID-19. Whole-study context: Samples of COVID-19 (acute and convalescent) were obtained from the United States, Italy and Spain. Sources were T cells, B-cell-depleted T cells, or PBMCs; the material itself was cDNA or gDNA.

CDR3 length equals 19 residues. Trimming removed 0 bases from V and 1 base from J, with 22 bases in between. Germline CDR1 MGHRA, CDR2 YSYEKL. Original analysis: Amplification of reference gene primers was used by the study to estimate nucleated cell counts. This table comes from immunoSEQ multiplex PCR, and its TCRdb copy is limited to in-frame clones, with some not included. That table gives V, J and clone size, and the DNA gave D and trimming. The table shows some 28,000 clones, with 75% to 90% occurring only once. The TCR was taken from a man in his sixties with acute or convalescent COVID-19. This chain connects TRBV4-1 to TRBJ2-7; D is ambiguous. Sequenced material: peripheral blood. Here the CDR3 reads CASSQDHRHSAAVSYEQYF. In DNA form, the CDR3 reads TGCGCCAGCAGCCAAGATCACCGTCACTCGGCGGCTGTATCCTACGAGCAGTACTTC.